This T cell receptor beta chain was recorded in a study of PD-L1 blockade in urothelial cancer. Using immunoSEQ multiplex PCR, the repertoire was profiled, and TCRdb retains in-frame clones only, with some absent. The sample lists approximately 38,000 clones, about 86% occurring once. After removal of 7 bases from V and 0 bases from J, the junction contained 17 bases not matched to a gene. The germline V gene has CDR1 SGHAT and CDR2 FQNNGV. This CDR3 region has 19 residues. This clone is a singleton in its sample. The receptor comes from a man between 60 and 75 years old with urothelial cancer. The material was PBMCs, obtained around atezolizumab (anti-PD-L1) treatment. J is TRBJ1-4 and V is TRBV11-2; TRBD1 matches 7 bases. Here the CDR3 reads CASTYLLQGRPATNEKLFF. As DNA, the CDR3 is TGTGCCAGCACCTACCTTTTACAGGGGCGACCTGCAACTAATGAAAAACTGTTTTTT.